This TCR beta chain appears in the sequencing data of a study of shared clonotypes between healthy human individuals. Findings of the study overall: Memory subsets generally showed lower estimated richness than naive subsets. Since donors were few, the genetic and exposure-history diversity represented was limited.

In regard to this clone: What it binds is unknown.

In the source study's methods: ImmunoSEQ supplied junction-only sequences lacking quality scores, so filtering was different. Libraries were prepared by immunoSEQ multiplex PCR; TCRdb keeps only in-frame clonotypes and omits some of them. The V and J calls and the clone size are those of that table, but D and trimming were determined from the DNA. In the table there are about 1 million clones, about 75% of which are singletons. Germline V CDR1 and CDR2: LNHDA, SQIVND (reference sequence). There are 14 residues in the CDR3. The V end was cut by 5 bases, the J end by 6 bases, with 14 bases between. The clonotype was recovered from a man aged 18 to 35 in good health. The chain couples TRBV19 to TRBJ1-5; weak D call: TRBD1 (5 bases). The sample was memory CD4+ T cells sorted from blood. Subset given: CD45RA-negative fraction. In nucleotides, the CDR3 is TGTGCCAGTAGTTCAGGGTCTCGTAGTCAGCCCCAGCATTTT. It is translated as CASSSGSRSQPQHF.